The clone carrying this T cell receptor (beta chain) was observed a single time. Its target is not known. The source of the sample is a study of cytomegalovirus exposure and HLA in healthy donors. General observations from the study: Indistinguishable V segments, including TRBV6-2 and TRBV6-3, were excluded. Productive status was seen about 90% or about 30% of the time for most TCR beta V segments in an earlier analysis. Relative to the approximately 670-donor mean, N-insertions were reportedly fewer in an Asian-associated ancestry cluster in a later analysis. Cytomegalovirus status was reportedly diagnosed by the classifier with high specificity and sensitivity.

In the PCR, 60 Vbeta and 13 Jbeta primers were used. Here immunoSEQ multiplex PCR was the method, and the copy in TCRdb shows in-frame clones only, minus some. This table has about 110,000 clones, around 80% appearing once. In germline, CDR1 is SGHNT, CDR2 YYREEE (reference sequence). The CDR3 consists of 14 residues. Trimming pared 5 bases from V and 0 bases from J, leaving 11 bases between. V usage is TRBV5-4 and J usage is TRBJ2-5, with D maybe TRBD1 (6 bases). The clonotype comes from a man in his fifties or sixties in good health and CMV-seronegative. The sample taken for sequencing was PBMCs. CDR3 nucleotides: TGTGCCAGCAGGGCGCGGACAGACCAAGAGACCCAGTACTTC. Protein: CASRARTDQETQYF.